These 28 T cell receptor beta chains share one sample of origin, sequenced in a study of shared clonotypes between healthy human individuals. Here immunoSEQ multiplex PCR was the method, and the copy in TCRdb shows in-frame clones only, minus some. Here the sample spans roughly 2.4 million clones, almost 96% being singletons. The material sequenced was naive CD4+ T cells sorted from blood. The subset is: CD45RA+ positively selected. These receptors were obtained from a man aged 18-30 years in good health.

This chain uses TRBV5-4 with TRBJ2-1; D is ambiguous. Germline values: CDR1 SGHNT, CDR2 YYREEE (reference sequence). The CDR3 has 16 amino acids. Trimming took off 4 bases at V and 3 bases at J, with 17 bases between the two ends. The CDR3 reads CASSPPARSGYNEQFF. CDR3 coding DNA: TGTGCCAGCAGCCCACCCGCAAGGTCGGGCTACAATGAGCAGTTCTTC.

This chain connects TRBV4-1 to TRBJ2-1; maybe TRBD2 (6 bases). CDR3 length equals 18 residues. The ends were cut back, 3 bases at V and 4 bases at J, with 22 bases in the middle. Germline CDR1 reads MGHRA; CDR2 reads YSYEKL. The CDR3 DNA sequence: TGCGCCAGCAGCCAGGATGGGTACGGCGGGATAAGGTACAATGAGCAGTTCTTC. It is translated as CASSQDGYGGIRYNEQFF.

J is TRBJ1-1 and V is TRBV5-4; tentatively, D is TRBD1 (5 bases). The CDR3 contains 17 residues. V shed 0 bases and J shed 1 base, with 16 bases lying between them. CDR1 is SGHNT and CDR2 is YYREEE in the germline V gene (reference sequence). DNA of the CDR3: TGTGCCAGCAGCTTGGCTCCCTCAGGGTTGAAGAACACTGAAGCTTTCTTT. Its protein product is CASSLAPSGLKNTEAFF.

The chain couples TRBV7-8 to TRBJ1-5; D perhaps matches TRBD1 (6 bases). V lost 6 bases and J 6 bases, leaving 15 bases between the germline ends. CDR3 length: 14 amino acids. In germline, CDR1 is SGHVS, CDR2 FQNEAQ. CDR3 amino acids: CASSPGVGAQPQHF. The CDR3 DNA reads as TGTGCCAGCAGTCCAGGGGTCGGGGCTCAGCCCCAGCATTTT. Supplemented by reference TRBV7-8 and TRBJ1-5, the full variable domain reads GAGVSQSPRYKVAKRGQDVALRCDPISGHVSLFWYQQALGQGPEFLTYFQNEAQLDKSGLPSDRFFAERPEGSVSTLKIQRTQQEDSAVYLCASSPGVGAQPQHFGDGTRLSIL.

The V and J genes are TRBV5-1 and TRBJ2-2; 10 bases align to TRBD1. The CDR3 is 15 amino acids. V shed 0 bases and J 7 bases; nucleotides not matched to a gene: 3. Per the germline V gene, CDR1 is SGHRS and CDR2 is YFSETQ. The DNA for the CDR3 is TGCGCCAGCAGCTTGGAGGGGACAGGGGTCGGGGAGCTGTTTTTT. As protein: CASSLEGTGVGELFF.

V is TRBV30 and J is TRBJ1-6; 7 bases line up with TRBD1. CDR3 length: 14 amino acids. The germline V gene has CDR1 GTSNPN and CDR2 SVGIG (reference sequence). The V and J ends lost 3 bases and 9 bases, in that order; junction bases with no gene match: 8. CDR3 region: CAWRVTGAGSPLHF. The CDR3 coding sequence is TGTGCCTGGAGAGTAACAGGGGCTGGTTCACCCCTCCACTTT.

With regard to this clone: Different DNA sequences within this sample yield the same CDR3. This chain connects TRBV6-1 to TRBJ1-5; D possibly corresponds to TRBD1 (6 bases). The CDR3 is 14 amino acids. Trimming removed 2 bases at V and 2 bases at J, with 7 bases between. The V gene's germline CDR1 is MNHNS and CDR2 SASEGT. The CDR3 loop reads CASSENRGNQPQHF. In DNA form, the CDR3 reads TGTGCCAGCAGTGAAAACAGGGGCAATCAGCCCCAGCATTTT.

This sequence joins TRBV7-8 and TRBJ1-1; D ambiguous. Germline V gene data show CDR1 as SGHVS and CDR2 as FQNEAQ. Trimming shortened V by 0 bases and J by 7 bases, and 9 bases separated the two germline ends. There are 13 residues in the CDR3. CDR3 sequence: CASSLAVEGEAFF. CDR3 DNA sequence: TGTGCCAGCAGCTTAGCGGTGGAGGGTGAAGCTTTCTTT.

Here the CDR3 DNA reads TGTGCCAGCAGCCAAGTTGCACCCCGAAAACTATACGAGCAGTACTTC. This translates into CASSQVAPRKLYEQYF. The chain couples TRBV14 to TRBJ2-7, with D unresolved. Germline CDR1 is SGHDN and CDR2 is FVKESK. V was clipped by 1 base and J by 4 bases, with 17 bases between them. The length of the CDR3 is 16 residues.

This clone was seen only once. The genes are TRBV30 and TRBJ2-5; D is perhaps TRBD1 (6 bases). The CDR3 spans 15 residues. Germline V gene sequence: CDR1 GTSNPN, CDR2 SVGIG (reference sequence). The V end lost 2 bases, the J end lost 5 bases, and 18 bases lay between the germline ends. The CDR3 nucleotides are TGTGCCTGGAGTATACAGGGCGTAATCGGGGAGACCCAGTACTTC. This gives the protein CAWSIQGVIGETQYF.

V gene TRBV7-2 combines with J gene TRBJ2-1; no firm D call. Trimming pared 7 bases from V and 1 base from J, leaving 14 bases between. The CDR3 loop spans 15 amino acids. Germline values: CDR1 SGHTA, CDR2 FQGNSA. The DNA for the CDR3 is TGTGCCAGCACCCCCGACCTTGGGTCCTACAATGAGCAGTTCTTC. Amino acid sequence: CASTPDLGSYNEQFF. Filled out from reference TRBV7-2 and TRBJ2-1, the complete variable domain reads GAGVSQSPSNKVTEKGKDVELRCDPISGHTALYWYRQSLGQGLEFLIYFQGNSAPDKSGLPSDRFSAERTGGSVSTLTIQRTQQEDSAVYLCASTPDLGSYNEQFFGPGTRLTVL.

This chain joins TRBV15 and TRBJ1-4; D remains unclear. The CDR3 has 17 amino acids. V lost 0 bases and J lost 1, with 12 bases in between. Germline V gene sequence: CDR1 LNHNV, CDR2 YYDKDF (reference sequence). The CDR3 bases are TGTGCCACCAGCAGAGATACGGGGTTGGGAACTAATGAAAAACTGTTTTTT. The encoded protein is CATSRDTGLGTNEKLFF.

This clone occurred a few times. The chain recombines TRBV5-6 with TRBJ2-3; 8 bases map to TRBD2. Germline values: CDR1 SGHDT, CDR2 YYEEEE. The CDR3 length is 16 residues. The junction had 5 bases not matched to a gene; V was cut back by 1 base and J by 1 base. Here the CDR3 DNA reads TGTGCCAGCAGCTTGCCCCCAGCGGGGGGCACAGATACGCAGTATTTT. Its protein product is CASSLPPAGGTDTQYF.

The chain links TRBV4-3 to TRBJ2-1, with D possibly matching TRBD2 (6 bases). The germline CDR1 and CDR2 sequences are LGHNA and YSLEER. The CDR3 spans 17 residues. The germline V and J ends were trimmed by 0 bases and 7 bases, with 19 bases remaining between them. The chain's CDR3 is CASSQDLGGTQRNEQFF. CDR3 in DNA: TGCGCCAGCAGCCAAGATCTTGGGGGGACTCAGAGAAATGAGCAGTTCTTC.

V and J are TRBV5-1 and TRBJ1-1; D call uncertain. V was cut by 3 bases and J by 4 bases, with 10 bases left in between. The germline V gene encodes CDR1 SGHRS and CDR2 YFSETQ. The length of the CDR3 is 13 residues. In nucleotides, the CDR3 is TGCGCCAGCAGCTGGGAGGGTCCCACTGAAGCTTTCTTT. Translation gives CASSWEGPTEAFF.

This chain connects TRBV2 to TRBJ1-1; D possibly corresponds to TRBD1 (5 bases). V gave up 4 bases and J gave up 1 base, with 13 bases separating them. In germline, CDR1 is SNHLY, CDR2 FYNNEI. This CDR3 has 15 amino acids. CDR3 coding DNA: TGTGCCAGCAGTGGTGTTCAGGGTGGGAACACTGAAGCTTTCTTT. It specifies CASSGVQGGNTEAFF.

The sample holds one count of this clone. The chain has TRBV30 and TRBJ2-3; weak D call: TRBD1 (6 bases). Germline CDR1 is GTSNPN and CDR2 is SVGIG (reference sequence). The CDR3 covers 13 residues. Trimming pared 6 bases from V and 2 bases from J, leaving 12 bases between. The CDR3 is CACWTVSTDTQYF. The CDR3 bases are TGTGCCTGCTGGACAGTTTCCACAGATACGCAGTATTTT.

The V gene is TRBV7-2, the J gene TRBJ2-3; 10 bases line up with TRBD2. Trimming cost V 6 bases and J 4 bases; bases outside gene matches: 7. Germline V CDR1 and CDR2: SGHTA, FQGNSA. CDR3 size: 15 residues. The CDR3 DNA is TGTGCCAGCAGGCTACTAGCGGGAAGCCCAGATACGCAGTATTTT. Translating it yields CASRLLAGSPDTQYF.

On this clone itself: An end of the junction does not agree with germline; a read error may underlie this. V and J are TRBV7-7 and TRBJ2-3; D call uncertain. The CDR3 length is 13 residues. Germline CDR1 reads SSHAT; CDR2 reads FNYEAQ (reference sequence). The CDR3, as DNA: TGTGCTAGCAGCCTACAGCAGGCAGATACGCAGTATTTT. As protein: CASSLQQADTQYF.

The chain combines TRBV7-2 with TRBJ1-1; no clear D gene. V lost 5 bases and J 0 bases, leaving 13 bases between the germline ends. Germline CDR1 reads SGHTA; CDR2 reads FQGNSA. This CDR3 spans 15 amino acids. The CDR3 DNA reads as TGTGCCAGCAGCAAAATGGACTTACTGAACACTGAAGCTTTCTTT. It specifies CASSKMDLLNTEAFF.

The chain employs TRBV28 and TRBJ1-2; the match to TRBD1 covers 7 bases. V trimming: 2 bases; J trimming: 7 bases; junction bases outside the gene matches: 22. This CDR3 is 19 amino acids long. Germline V gene data show CDR1 as MDHEN and CDR2 as SYDVKM. The CDR3 nucleotides are TGTGCCAGCAGTTTAATGACGCCCCGACAGGGTGAGGGCCCTCCTGGCTACACCTTC. Amino acid sequence: CASSLMTPRQGEGPPGYTF.

The V call is TRBV5-5, the J call TRBJ2-2; TRBD1 matches at 7 bases. The trim removed 0 bases at V and 1 base at J, leaving 3 bases unmatched. There are 16 residues in the CDR3. Germline V gives CDR1 SGHKS, CDR2 YYEKEE (reference sequence). The CDR3 is CASSLGTGWNTGELFF. CDR3 nucleotides: TGTGCCAGCAGCTTGGGGACAGGATGGAACACCGGGGAGCTGTTTTTT.

V is TRBV4-1 and J is TRBJ1-1, with TRBD1 as a possible D gene (6 bases). V lost 3 bases to trimming and J lost 2 bases, with 13 bases between them. Germline CDR1 MGHRA, CDR2 YSYEKL. This CDR3 comprises 15 residues. The CDR3 sequence is CASSHLGGANTEAFF. The CDR3 DNA follows: TGCGCCAGCAGCCATCTGGGGGGGGCCAACACTGAAGCTTTCTTT.

The gene calls are TRBV18 and TRBJ2-7, with D perhaps matching TRBD1 (6 bases). Germline CDR1 reads KGHSH; CDR2 reads LQKENI. Trimming stripped 5 bases from V and 2 bases from J, with 10 bases between. The CDR3 sequence is 13 residues long. The CDR3 is CASSKQGTYEQYF. CDR3 nucleotide sequence: TGTGCCAGCTCAAAACAGGGAACCTACGAGCAGTACTTC.

The chain couples TRBV18 to TRBJ2-5; the D is unclear. The CDR3 runs to 15 residues. The V and J ends lost 1 base and 2 bases respectively, with 11 bases between them. CDR1 is KGHSH and CDR2 is LQKENI in the germline V gene. CDR3 protein: CASSPRLAEQETQYF. The CDR3 DNA sequence: TGTGCCAGCTCACCACGTCTCGCGGAGCAAGAGACCCAGTACTTC.

V is TRBV7-8 and J is TRBJ2-2; a possible D gene is TRBD2 (5 bases). Germline V gene sequence: CDR1 SGHVS, CDR2 FQNEAQ. The CDR3 contains 15 residues. V gave up 5 bases and J gave up 4 bases, with 14 bases separating them. The DNA for the CDR3 is TGTGCCAGCAGCGGTAGAAGGGAGAGCACCGGGGAGCTGTTTTTT. It encodes CASSGRRESTGELFF.

As DNA, the CDR3 is TGCGCCAGTGAACCAGGGGAACTAGCGGTCCAAGAGACCCAGTACTTC. It encodes CASEPGELAVQETQYF. The genes are TRBV5-1 and TRBJ2-5; 8 positions match TRBD2. J lost 1 base, V lost 8 bases, and 13 bases had no gene match. This CDR3 has 16 amino acids. Germline-derived CDR1 and CDR2 are SGHRS and YFSETQ. Complete variable domain (other parts from reference TRBV5-1 and TRBJ2-5): KAGVTQTPRYLIKTRGQQVTLSCSPISGHRSVSWYQQTPGQGLQFLFEYFSETQRNKGNFPGRFSGRQFSNSRSEMNVSTLELGDSALYLCASEPGELAVQETQYFGPGTRLLVL.

The chain carries TRBV19 and TRBJ1-5; D unresolved. V was cut by 3 bases and J by 3 bases, with 12 bases left in between. The CDR3 has 15 residues. Germline V gives CDR1 LNHDA, CDR2 SQIVND (reference sequence). The DNA of the CDR3 is TGTGCCAGTAGTATTGAGGGCAGCCACAATCAGCCCCAGCATTTT. Its translation: CASSIEGSHNQPQHF.